This T cell receptor beta chain was profiled in a study of Ad26.COV2.S vaccination and SARS-CoV-2 variants. Overall study context: Intramuscularly, Ad26.COV2.S was given either once or twice, 56 days apart.

This clone came up once. Documented treatment: 15 to 20 received Ad26.COV2.S at low or high dose, single or two shots; 5 received placebo; per-sample allocation not given. On day 63 after the first injection, vaccine and placebo recipients gave samples. Only in-frame clones appear in the TCRdb table, and some are missing; sequencing was by immunoSEQ multiplex PCR. The data show 350,000 to 550,000 clones, roughly 87% seen once. This clonotype was sampled from a person aged 18-65 years who received the Ad26.COV2.S COVID-19 vaccine or a placebo. The sample in question was peripheral blood, obtained in a trial of Ad26.COV2.S vaccine versus placebo.

CDR3 nucleotide sequence: TGTGCCAGCAGCTTAGACGGGACTAGTAATCGGTGCGAGCAGTACGTC. This codes for CASSLDGTSNRCEQYV. V usage is TRBV7-2 and J usage is TRBJ2-7, with 8 positions matching TRBD2. The CDR3 extends over 16 amino acids. V lost 1 base, J lost 6 bases, and 11 bases stayed unmatched. Germline CDR1 and CDR2: SGHTA and FQGNSA.